The following is a TCR beta chain sequence with its context. The target antigen is unknown. These data belong to a study of cytomegalovirus exposure and HLA in healthy donors. General study findings and limits: The authors assumed roughly uniform sequencing depth across donors for presence/absence analyses.

Germline values: CDR1 SGHTA, CDR2 FQGNSA. This CDR3 comprises 17 residues. The junction had 11 bases not matched to a gene; V was cut back by 1 base and J by 2 bases. In the PCR, 60 Vbeta and 13 Jbeta primers were used. In the authors' workflow: A later analysis counted 65 million to 80 million unique TCR beta chains, about 11 million shared. Method: immunoSEQ multiplex PCR; TCRdb's copy keeps in-frame clones and lacks some. From that table come the V and J calls and clone size; the DNA was used to work out D and trimming. The sample shows over 100,000 clones, roughly 76% of them seen only once. The chain has TRBV7-2 and TRBJ2-7, with TRBD2 matching 7 bases. The sequencing input was PBMCs. The TCR originated in a woman between 50 and 59 years old in good health and CMV-seropositive. The CDR3 loop reads CASSLGAGEAATYEQYF. CDR3 nucleotides: TGTGCCAGCAGCTTAGGGGCGGGGGAGGCAGCGACCTACGAGCAGTACTTC.